The 14 T cell receptor beta chains presented below share a single source sample, sequenced in a study of cytotoxic CD8 clonotypes in ibrutinib-treated CLL. Data came from immunoSEQ multiplex PCR; TCRdb stores just in-frame clones and leaves some out. The top ten hold under 9.5% of the sample, which has about 29,000 clones, 85% seen once. Source: PBMCs, taken after 24 months of ibrutinib treatment. Every receptor here comes from a human donor with chronic lymphocytic leukemia.

The chain has TRBV5-5 and TRBJ2-5, with 8 nucleotides matching TRBD1. V was clipped by 2 bases and J by 0 bases; unmatched bases: 6. The CDR3 has 16 residues. CDR1 is SGHKS, CDR2 YYEKEE, per germline (reference sequence). This CDR3 is CASSLFAGGNQETQYF. For the CDR3, the DNA is TGTGCCAGCAGCTTATTCGCAGGGGGCAACCAAGAGACCCAGTACTTC.

The chain employs TRBV7-2 and TRBJ2-1; possible D gene TRBD1, 6 bases. Trimming cost V 5 bases and J 9 bases, with 20 bases left between them. The CDR3 spans 15 residues. Germline CDR1 is SGHTA and CDR2 is FQGNSA. Written as DNA, the CDR3 is TGTGCCAGCAGCGAGACCGGGACACAACCTGGTGAGCAGTTCTTC. Amino acid sequence: CASSETGTQPGEQFF. The entire variable domain, with the rest obtained from reference TRBV7-2 and TRBJ2-1, is as follows: GAGVSQSPSNKVTEKGKDVELRCDPISGHTALYWYRQSLGQGLEFLIYFQGNSAPDKSGLPSDRFSAERTGGSVSTLTIQRTQQEDSAVYLCASSETGTQPGEQFFGPGTRLTVL.

V and J are TRBV5-1 and TRBJ2-1; no reliable D call. The CDR3 has 13 amino acids. With 0 bases removed from V and 5 bases from J, the gap between germline ends came to 6 bases. The germline V gene encodes CDR1 SGHRS and CDR2 YFSETQ. CDR3 sequence (DNA): TGCGCCAGCAGCTTGGCGCAAAACAATGAGCAGTTCTTC. It translates to CASSLAQNNEQFF.

This chain connects TRBV9 to TRBJ2-5, with 11 bases that match TRBD2. V gave up 4 bases and J gave up 4 bases; unmatched junction bases: 12. The CDR3 contains 17 residues. Germline V gene sequence: CDR1 SGDLS, CDR2 YYNGEE. DNA of the CDR3: TGTGCCAGCAGCACTCTAGCGGGGGGCCGGGCAGGAGAGACCCAGTACTTC. Translating gives CASSTLAGGRAGETQYF.

The V and J genes are TRBV7-8 and TRBJ2-7; a possible D gene is TRBD2 (5 bases). This CDR3 is built from 12 residues. Germline assignment: CDR1 SGHVS and CDR2 FQNEAQ. V was cut by 2 bases and J by 6 bases, with 8 bases left in between. CDR3 region: CASSLPGGEQYF. The CDR3 DNA is TGTGCCAGCAGCTTACCCGGAGGCGAGCAGTACTTC.

The genes are TRBV7-3 and TRBJ2-3; no reliable D call. The V end lost 5 bases, the J end lost 4 bases, and 16 bases lay between the germline ends. Germline assignment: CDR1 SGHTA and CDR2 FQGTGA. The CDR3 contains 15 residues. DNA for the CDR3: TGTGCCAGCAGCCCCCAATCATCTCCGGCAGATACGCAGTATTTT. Its protein is CASSPQSSPADTQYF.

The V call is TRBV4-2, the J call TRBJ1-6; the D gene is possibly TRBD1 (5 bases). CDR1 and CDR2 (germline): LGHNA, YNFKEQ. There are 14 residues in the CDR3. Trimming cost V 4 bases and J 4 bases, with 8 bases left between them. CDR3 residues: CASSPDRYNSPLHF. Here the CDR3 DNA reads TGTGCCAGCAGCCCCGACAGATATAATTCACCCCTCCACTTT.

Written as DNA, the CDR3 is TGTGCCAGCAGCTTTGGAAGCAATCAGCCCCAGCATTTT. As protein: CASSFGSNQPQHF. The chain carries TRBV11-2 and TRBJ1-5; D is unclear. The V end was cut by 3 bases, the J end by 1 base, with 4 bases between. From germline, CDR1 is SGHAT and CDR2 FQNNGV. The CDR3 is made up of 13 amino acids. The full variable domain, completed using reference TRBV11-2 and TRBJ1-5, is EAGVAQSPRYKIIEKRQSVAFWCNPISGHATLYWYQQILGQGPKLLIQFQNNGVVDDSQLPKDRFSAERLKGVDSTLKIQPAKLEDSAVYLCASSFGSNQPQHFGDGTRLSIL.

This chain connects TRBV19 to TRBJ2-7; 8 bases agree with TRBD2. V lost 6 bases and J lost 2; bases outside the gene matches: 12. Germline-derived CDR1 and CDR2 are LNHDA and SQIVND (reference sequence). This CDR3 has 16 residues. For the CDR3, the DNA is TGTGCCAGTAGCCTGCGGAGCGGGGGCGTAACCTACGAGCAGTACTTC. Amino acid sequence: CASSLRSGGVTYEQYF.

The V call is TRBV7-3, the J call TRBJ2-3, with D possibly being TRBD2 (6 bases). This CDR3 is 12 amino acids long. CDR1 and CDR2 from the germline V gene are SGHTA and FQGTGA. Between the trimmed V and J ends, which lost 6 bases and 7 bases, there was a span of 11 bases. The CDR3 reads CASRFGGNTQYF. As DNA, the CDR3 is TGTGCCAGCAGATTCGGCGGGAATACGCAGTATTTT. The whole variable domain, filled in from reference TRBV7-3 and TRBJ2-3, reads GAGVSQTPSNKVTEKGKYVELRCDPISGHTALYWYRQSLGQGPEFLIYFQGTGAADDSGLPNDRFFAVRPEGSVSTLKIQRTERGDSAVYLCASRFGGNTQYFGPGTRLTVL.

The rearrangement uses TRBV20-1 and TRBJ1-2; unclear D gene. This CDR3 has 11 residues. V lost 3 bases, J lost 8 bases, and 10 bases lay in between. In germline, CDR1 is DFQATT, CDR2 SNEGSKA (reference sequence). The CDR3 DNA reads as TGCAGTGCTAGCCACCAAGGGGGCTACACCTTC. Translation gives CSASHQGGYTF.

This chain joins TRBV9 and TRBJ2-7, with D possibly TRBD1 on 5 matching bases. Looked up from germline, CDR1 is SGDLS and CDR2 is YYNGEE. The ends were cut back, 0 bases at V and 4 bases at J, with 11 bases in the middle. The CDR3 runs to 14 residues. CDR3 loop: CASSVGQHRYEQYF. The CDR3 DNA sequence: TGTGCCAGCAGCGTAGGACAGCATCGGTACGAGCAGTACTTC.

The rearrangement uses TRBV10-1 and TRBJ2-7; D may be TRBD1 (6 bases). Deletions cut 4 bases from V and 3 bases from J, with 16 bases between. CDR1 and CDR2 from the germline V gene are WNHNN and SYGVQD (reference sequence). CDR3 size: 15 residues. CDR3 in amino acids: CASSGDRLVVYEQYF. The CDR3, as DNA: TGCGCCAGCAGTGGAGACAGGTTAGTAGTCTACGAGCAGTACTTC.

This sequence joins TRBV5-1 and TRBJ2-5; no definite D call. This CDR3 region has 11 residues. V dropped 4 bases and J dropped 0 bases, with 1 base sitting between them. Germline V gives CDR1 SGHRS, CDR2 YFSETQ. CDR3 nucleotides: TGCGCCAGCAGCAACCAAGAGACCCAGTACTTC. Translation gives CASSNQETQYF. Complete variable domain (other parts from reference TRBV5-1 and TRBJ2-5): KAGVTQTPRYLIKTRGQQVTLSCSPISGHRSVSWYQQTPGQGLQFLFEYFSETQRNKGNFPGRFSGRQFSNSRSEMNVSTLELGDSALYLCASSNQETQYFGPGTRLLVL.